The sequence of this T cell receptor (beta chain) was determined in a study of blood T cell repertoires in COVID-19. Study summary: COVID-19 samples collected from the United States, Italy and Spain covered acute and convalescent phases. From T cells, B-cell-depleted T cells, or PBMCs came the material, which was cDNA or gDNA.

Germline CDR1 KGHSH, CDR2 LQKENI. Trimming stripped 3 bases from V and 7 bases from J, with 19 bases between. This CDR3 comprises 16 residues. Assay used: immunoSEQ multiplex PCR; TCRdb lists only in-frame clones, some missing. The table includes approximately 300,000 clones, 85% to 90% detected once. V usage is TRBV18 and J usage is TRBJ1-5; D not resolved. This TCR was recovered from a woman aged 40 to 50 with acute or convalescent COVID-19. Sequencing was carried out using peripheral blood. Here the CDR3 DNA reads TGTGCCAGCTCACCTGCCCCGGGGATTGCTGGCCAGCCCCAGCATTTT. This encodes CASSPAPGIAGQPQHF.